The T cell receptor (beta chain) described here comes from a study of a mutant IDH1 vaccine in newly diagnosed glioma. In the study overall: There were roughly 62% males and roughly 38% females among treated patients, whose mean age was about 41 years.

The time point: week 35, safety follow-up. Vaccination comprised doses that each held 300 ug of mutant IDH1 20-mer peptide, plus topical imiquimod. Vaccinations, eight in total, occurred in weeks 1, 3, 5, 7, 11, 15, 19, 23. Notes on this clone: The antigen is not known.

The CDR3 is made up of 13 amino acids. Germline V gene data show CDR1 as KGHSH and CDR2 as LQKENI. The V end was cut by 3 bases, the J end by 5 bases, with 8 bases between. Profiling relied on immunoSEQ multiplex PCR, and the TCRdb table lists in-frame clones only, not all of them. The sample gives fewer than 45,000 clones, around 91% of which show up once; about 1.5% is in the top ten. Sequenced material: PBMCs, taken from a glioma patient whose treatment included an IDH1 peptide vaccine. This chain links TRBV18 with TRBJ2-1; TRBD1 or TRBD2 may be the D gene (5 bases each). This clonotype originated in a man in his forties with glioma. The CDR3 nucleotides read TGTGCCAGCTCACCCGTGGGGGACAATGAGCAGTTCTTC. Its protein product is CASSPVGDNEQFF. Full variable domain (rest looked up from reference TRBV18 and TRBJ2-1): NAGVMQNPRHLVRRRGQEARLRCSPMKGHSHVYWYRQLPEEGLKFMVYLQKENIIDESGMPKERFSAEFPKEGPSILRIQQVVRGDSAAYFCASSPVGDNEQFFGPGTRLTVL.